This T cell receptor (beta chain) was identified during a study of blood T cell repertoires in COVID-19. Study-level information: Samples of COVID-19 (acute and convalescent) were obtained from the United States, Italy and Spain. Nucleic acid was either cDNA or gDNA, and it came from T cells, B-cell-depleted T cells, or PBMCs.

Sequencing was performed with immunoSEQ multiplex PCR; in TCRdb, only in-frame clones are kept and a portion is missing. The profile shows 95,000 to 110,000 clones, roughly nine tenths of them singletons. Between the trimmed V and J ends, which lost 7 bases and 6 bases, there was a span of 19 bases. CDR1 MNHEY and CDR2 SMNVEV come from the germline V gene (reference sequence). This CDR3 has 14 amino acids. The V call is TRBV27, the J call TRBJ2-7; D not resolved. The source of this sequence is a human donor in a cohort sampled during active COVID-19. Source material: peripheral blood. The CDR3 sequence: CASISSIGLGEQYF. The DNA of the CDR3 is TGTGCCAGCATCTCAAGTATAGGTCTAGGCGAGCAGTACTTC.